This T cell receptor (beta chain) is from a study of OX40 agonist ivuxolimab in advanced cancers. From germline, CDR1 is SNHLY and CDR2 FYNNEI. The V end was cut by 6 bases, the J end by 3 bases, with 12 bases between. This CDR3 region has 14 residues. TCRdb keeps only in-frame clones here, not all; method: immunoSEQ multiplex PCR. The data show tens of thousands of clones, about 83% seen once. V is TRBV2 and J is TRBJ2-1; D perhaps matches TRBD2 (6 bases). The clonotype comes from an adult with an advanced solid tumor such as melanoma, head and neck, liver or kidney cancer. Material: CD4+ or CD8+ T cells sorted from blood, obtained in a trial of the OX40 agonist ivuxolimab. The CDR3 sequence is CASRGGPNYNEQFF. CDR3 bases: TGTGCCAGCAGGGGGGGACCTAACTACAATGAGCAGTTCTTC.